This TCR beta chain was found in a study of blood T cells in healthy people across ages. Peripheral blood samples of approximately 10 milliliters were drawn from each donor. A minimum of 5.5 micrograms of total RNA was extracted per sample. Study findings and constraints: Per million T cells, TCR beta diversity dropped roughly linearly as age increased.

This clonotype has more than one count but fewer than ten. Its antigen is still unknown. The CDR3 runs to 15 residues. Germline CDR1 and CDR2: MNHEY and SVGAGI. V lost 2 bases and J lost 2, with 10 bases in between. Primed by a sample-barcoded 5' primer and a J-beta primer mix, a second PCR proceeded for roughly 7 to 12 cycles. The study obtained at least 2.5 million CDR3-containing paired-end reads from every sample. Each CDR3 protein is one row after TCRdb ran MiXCR on the 5' RACE reads. The table lists around 1,600,000 distinct CDR3 sequences, around 40% of them singletons. Sequencing was performed on blood. V is TRBV6-5 and J is TRBJ2-1; weak D call: TRBD2 (5 bases). This receptor was obtained from a woman aged 18-29 years in good health. For the CDR3, the DNA is TGTGCCAGCAGTTACCGGGGTCGCGCCTACAATGAGCAGTTCTTC. This translates into CASSYRGRAYNEQFF.